The next 30 T cell receptor beta chains were all read from a single sample in a study of OX40 agonist ivuxolimab in advanced cancers. The method was immunoSEQ multiplex PCR; TCRdb's version includes in-frame clones alone and lacks a portion of them. The sample yields more than 70,000 clones, approximately 94% seen once. The sequencing here drew on CD4+ or CD8+ T cells sorted from blood, taken in a trial of the OX40 agonist ivuxolimab. The receptors shown here come from an adult with an advanced solid tumor such as melanoma, head and neck, liver or kidney cancer.

This clone has a single count. The J gene is TRBJ2-1, the V gene TRBV6-4, with D possibly TRBD1 on 6 matching bases. From germline, CDR1 is MRHNA and CDR2 SNTAGT. V was shortened by 1 base and J by 7 bases, with 14 bases between the two germline ends. CDR3 length equals 15 residues. CDR3 amino acids: CASSDLGRGVNEQFF. CDR3 nucleotides: TGTGCCAGCAGTGACTTGGGCAGGGGAGTGAATGAGCAGTTCTTC.

This chain joins TRBV27 and TRBJ2-7, with TRBD2 matching over 8 bases. Germline CDR1 is MNHEY and CDR2 is SMNVEV (reference sequence). The CDR3 sequence is 14 residues long. J gave up 3 bases and V 0 bases, and 1 base lay outside the gene matches. This CDR3 reads CASSLSGTSYEQYF. In nucleotides, the CDR3 is TGTGCCAGCAGTTTATCCGGGACTAGCTACGAGCAGTACTTC.

V gene TRBV5-6 combines with J gene TRBJ2-5, with 9 bases fitting TRBD1. Germline assignment: CDR1 SGHDT and CDR2 YYEEEE. V dropped 5 bases and J dropped 9; count of bases not matched to a gene: 14. The CDR3 spans 15 residues. The CDR3, as DNA: TGTGCCAGCAGGGGGGACAGGGTTCCCCTCGGGGCCCAGTACTTC. Translation gives CASRGDRVPLGAQYF.

The chain recombines TRBV15 with TRBJ1-4, with a weak D call TRBD1 (6 bases). The CDR3 has 15 amino acids. Germline CDR1 LNHNV, CDR2 YYDKDF (reference sequence). V was cut by 3 bases and J by 8 bases, with 16 bases left in between. CDR3 in amino acids: CATSSGRGGLEKLFF. CDR3 sequence (DNA): TGTGCCACCAGCAGCGGGAGGGGGGGCCTCGAAAAACTGTTTTTT.

The chain is built from TRBV7-2 and TRBJ2-5; 9 nucleotides match TRBD2. The V segment lost 0 bases and the J segment 5 bases; nucleotides outside the gene matches: 7. The CDR3 contains 16 residues. CDR1 and CDR2 from the germline V gene are SGHTA and FQGNSA. DNA for the CDR3: TGTGCCAGCAGCTTAGCGTTTAGCGGGAGCATCGAGACCCAGTACTTC. It encodes CASSLAFSGSIETQYF.

This clone was recorded once. The chain has TRBV7-2 and TRBJ1-3; D unclear. The CDR3 runs 18 residues. The V gene lost 0 bases and the J gene lost 4 bases, with 19 bases spanning the gap. Germline values: CDR1 SGHTA, CDR2 FQGNSA. CDR3 coding DNA: TGTGCCAGCAGCTTAGCGCTCTTAGGCAGGATCTCCGGAAACACCATATATTTT. This codes for CASSLALLGRISGNTIYF.

This clone was seen once. The chain couples TRBV5-6 to TRBJ2-1; 10 bases are shared with TRBD2. CDR3 size: 16 residues. Germline V gene sequence: CDR1 SGHDT, CDR2 YYEEEE. The trim removed 5 bases at V and 5 bases at J, leaving 10 bases unmatched. CDR3 nucleotides: TGTGCCAGCAGAGGGACTAGCGCCCCGTTCGACAATGAGCAGTTCTTC. Translation gives CASRGTSAPFDNEQFF. The full variable domain, with the rest looked up from reference TRBV5-6 and TRBJ2-1, is DAGVTQSPTHLIKTRGQQVTLRCSPKSGHDTVSWYQQALGQGPQFIFQYYEEEERQRGNFPDRFSGHQFPNYSSELNVNALLLGDSALYLCASRGTSAPFDNEQFFGPGTRLTVL.

This chain links TRBV11-2 with TRBJ1-2; D is perhaps TRBD1 (6 bases). CDR1 is SGHAT, CDR2 FQNNGV, per germline. Trimming removed 2 bases from V and 6 bases from J, with 16 bases in between. This CDR3 spans 15 amino acids. The CDR3 loop reads CASSLWSGTLDGYTF. The CDR3 DNA reads TGTGCCAGCAGCTTATGGTCTGGGACACTGGATGGCTACACCTTC.

The rearrangement joins TRBV28 to TRBJ2-7; D may be TRBD1 (6 bases). The CDR3 consists of 14 residues. V was shortened by 5 bases and J by 3 bases, with 14 bases between the two germline ends. CDR1 and CDR2 from the germline V gene are MDHEN and SYDVKM. The CDR3 DNA follows: TGTGCCAGCAGTGCTAAACAGGGTCTCTACGAGCAGTACTTC. It codes for CASSAKQGLYEQYF.

This chain links TRBV7-2 with TRBJ2-3; D uncertain. Germline V gene sequence: CDR1 SGHTA, CDR2 FQGNSA. The CDR3 sequence is 15 residues long. V gave up 4 bases and J gave up 2 bases, with 13 bases separating them. As DNA, the CDR3 is TGTGCCAGCAGCTCTAGGTTTGTTCACACAGATACGCAGTATTTT. Protein sequence: CASSSRFVHTDTQYF.

The chain has TRBV2 and TRBJ1-2, with D hard to call. The CDR3 has 12 residues. Between the trimmed V and J ends, which lost 7 bases and 1 base, there was a span of 7 bases. Per the germline V gene, CDR1 is SNHLY and CDR2 is FYNNEI. The CDR3 DNA is TGTGCCAGCAAGGGCAGTAACTATGGCTACACCTTC. This sequence encodes CASKGSNYGYTF. Together with reference TRBV2 and TRBJ1-2, the CDR3 gives the full variable domain: EPEVTQTPSHQVTQMGQEVILRCVPISNHLYFYWYRQILGQKVEFLVSFYNNEISEKSEIFDDQFSVERPDGSNFTLKIRSTKLEDSAMYFCASKGSNYGYTFGSGTRLTVV.

The chain uses TRBV7-2 and TRBJ2-7; D gene uncertain. With 5 bases removed from V and 0 bases from J, the gap between germline ends came to 8 bases. From germline, CDR1 is SGHTA and CDR2 FQGNSA. The CDR3 has 13 amino acids. CDR3 protein: CASSISSSYEQYF. CDR3 bases: TGTGCCAGCAGCATCAGTAGCTCCTACGAGCAGTACTTC.

V usage is TRBV7-9 and J usage is TRBJ2-2; tentatively, D is TRBD1 (6 bases). CDR1 is SEHNR, CDR2 FQNEAQ, per germline (reference sequence). This CDR3 is 14 amino acids long. V dropped 1 base and J dropped 7 bases, with 10 bases sitting between them. For the CDR3, the DNA is TGTGCCAGCAGCTTAGTAACAGGGCGCGGGGAGCTGTTTTTT. Protein: CASSLVTGRGELFF.

J is TRBJ2-3 and V is TRBV7-6; TRBD2 matches 8 bases. Germline lookup yields CDR1 SGHVS and CDR2 FNYEAQ. V lost 1 base, J lost 5 bases, and 2 bases stayed unmatched. CDR3 size: 14 residues. The CDR3 sequence: CASSLVSGRDTQYF. The CDR3 DNA is TGTGCCAGCAGCTTAGTGAGCGGGAGAGATACGCAGTATTTT. Using reference TRBV7-6 and TRBJ2-3 for the parts outside the CDR3, the full variable domain is GAGVSQSPRYKVTKRGQDVALRCDPISGHVSLYWYRQALGQGPEFLTYFNYEAQQDKSGLPNDRFSAERPEGSISTLTIQRTEQRDSAMYRCASSLVSGRDTQYFGPGTRLTVL.

This chain links TRBV6-5 with TRBJ2-2; D uncertain. CDR1 and CDR2 (germline): MNHEY, SVGAGI. V dropped 3 bases and J dropped 6 bases, with 11 bases sitting between them. The CDR3 consists of 14 residues. Here the CDR3 reads CASSYNGAAGELFF. In DNA, the CDR3 is TGTGCCAGCAGTTATAATGGCGCCGCCGGGGAGCTGTTTTTT.

The rearrangement joins TRBV27 to TRBJ2-4; no definite D call. Looked up from germline, CDR1 is MNHEY and CDR2 is SMNVEV (reference sequence). Trimming pared 4 bases from V and 8 bases from J, leaving 6 bases between. CDR3 size: 11 residues. CDR3 sequence reads: CASSSSDIQYF. In DNA, the CDR3 is TGTGCCAGCAGTTCCTCGGACATTCAGTACTTC.

This chain uses TRBV4-1 with TRBJ2-1; 8 bases line up with TRBD2. Germline lookup yields CDR1 MGHRA and CDR2 YSYEKL. There are 14 residues in the CDR3. V was pared by 1 base and J by 6 bases, with 2 bases of the junction left unmatched. CDR3 protein: CASSQGRGVNEQFF. CDR3 bases: TGCGCCAGCAGCCAAGGGCGGGGGGTCAATGAGCAGTTCTTC.

The J gene is TRBJ2-3, the V gene TRBV5-1; D is ambiguous. Germline CDR1 reads SGHRS; CDR2 reads YFSETQ. The CDR3 loop spans 14 amino acids. V was shortened by 4 bases and J by 0 bases, with 9 bases between the two germline ends. CDR3 in amino acids: CASSEEFSTDTQYF. The CDR3 DNA reads TGCGCCAGCAGCGAAGAGTTTAGCACAGATACGCAGTATTTT.

CDR3 in amino acids: CASSSRDRGQGTEAFF. CDR3 nucleotides: TGTGCCAGCAGCTCCCGGGACAGGGGGCAGGGGACTGAAGCTTTCTTT. V gene TRBV11-2 combines with J gene TRBJ1-1; 12 bases are a match to TRBD1. The ends lost 4 bases at V and 5 bases at J; junction bases unmatched: 8. Germline V gene data show CDR1 as SGHAT and CDR2 as FQNNGV. CDR3 length: 16 residues.

The chain has TRBV7-9 and TRBJ2-7, with D possibly TRBD2 on 6 matching bases. CDR3 length: 15 residues. CDR1 is SEHNR and CDR2 is FQNEAQ in the germline V gene (reference sequence). The V end lost 2 bases, the J end lost 6 bases, and 17 bases lay between the germline ends. For the CDR3, the DNA is TGTGCCAGCAGCTTACCCCTCGGGGGAGGCCCCGAGCAGTACTTC. Its translation: CASSLPLGGGPEQYF.

The chain is built from TRBV5-4 and TRBJ1-1, with 9 bases lining up with TRBD1. V dropped 3 bases and J dropped 1; count of bases not matched to a gene: 10. The CDR3 spans 17 residues. CDR1 and CDR2 (germline): SGHNT, YYREEE (reference sequence). CDR3: CASSSPLGDRENTEAFF. The CDR3 DNA reads TGTGCCAGCAGCTCACCCTTAGGGGACAGGGAGAACACTGAAGCTTTCTTT. Looking up the rest from reference TRBV5-4 and TRBJ1-1 gives the full variable domain: ETGVTQSPTHLIKTRGQQVTLRCSSQSGHNTVSWYQQALGQGPQFIFQYYREEENGRGNFPPRFSGLQFPNYSSELNVNALELDDSALYLCASSSPLGDRENTEAFFGQGTRLTVV.

There are many counts of this clone. Germline is not matched at one junction end, which may reflect a read error. This sequence joins TRBV11-2 and TRBJ1-4, with D hard to call. Germline CDR1 reads SGHAT; CDR2 reads FQNNGV. This CDR3 is 14 amino acids long. The CDR3 sequence: CASSLRFANEKLFF. The CDR3 DNA sequence: TGTGCCAGCAGCTTACGGTTCGCTAACGAAAAACTGTTTTTT.

This clone was seen just once. The V gene is TRBV13, the J gene TRBJ2-1; 10 bases are a match to TRBD1. This CDR3 comprises 15 residues. The germline gives CDR1 PRHDT, CDR2 FYEKMQ (reference sequence). Trimming cost V 2 bases and J 8 bases; bases outside gene matches: 6. Here the CDR3 reads CASSLRQGAGDEQFF. In DNA form, the CDR3 reads TGTGCCAGCAGCTTAAGACAGGGGGCAGGCGATGAGCAGTTCTTC.

This chain connects TRBV6-1 to TRBJ1-2; no clear D. Trimming removed 3 bases from V and 8 bases from J, with 13 bases in between. The CDR3 consists of 13 residues. The V gene's germline CDR1 is MNHNS and CDR2 SASEGT. CDR3 sequence (DNA): TGTGCCAGCAGTGACTGGGCCCTGAGAGGCTACACCTTC. Amino acids: CASSDWALRGYTF.

V is TRBV4-1 and J is TRBJ2-3; D could derive from TRBD1 or TRBD2 (6 bases each). Germline CDR1 reads MGHRA; CDR2 reads YSYEKL. This CDR3 has 16 residues. Trimming cost V 4 bases and J 3 bases, with 17 bases left between them. In nucleotides, the CDR3 is TGCGCCAGCAGCCGCGCCCTCTCGGGGGCAACAGATACGCAGTATTTT. Translation: CASSRALSGATDTQYF.

The chain has TRBV28 and TRBJ2-5; a possible D gene is TRBD2 (5 bases). CDR1 is MDHEN, CDR2 SYDVKM, per germline. V dropped 1 base and J dropped 0 bases, with 18 bases sitting between them. The CDR3 is made up of 18 amino acids. For the CDR3, the DNA is TGTGCCAGCAGTTTATCTCTGGGGAGATCTTCGTACCAAGAGACCCAGTACTTC. This codes for CASSLSLGRSSYQETQYF.

The chain recombines TRBV29-1 with TRBJ2-2, with 11 positions matching TRBD1. V gave up 6 bases and J gave up 4 bases; unmatched junction bases: 4. Germline CDR1 reads SQVTM; CDR2 reads ANQGSEA. The CDR3 loop spans 14 amino acids. The CDR3 region is CSVAGTGGTGELFF. CDR3 DNA: TGCAGCGTCGCCGGGACAGGGGGCACCGGGGAGCTGTTTTTT.

The J gene is TRBJ1-1, the V gene TRBV25-1; D call uncertain. Germline V gives CDR1 MGHDK, CDR2 SYGVNS. The ends were cut back, 6 bases at V and 0 bases at J, with 8 bases in the middle. This CDR3 contains 13 residues. The CDR3 sequence is CASRSIMNTEAFF. CDR3 in DNA: TGTGCCAGCAGGTCTATAATGAACACTGAAGCTTTCTTT.

This chain connects TRBV7-2 to TRBJ2-1, with TRBD1 matching over 7 bases. Per the germline V gene, CDR1 is SGHTA and CDR2 is FQGNSA. The trim removed 5 bases at V and 3 bases at J, leaving 7 bases unmatched. The CDR3 has 15 amino acids. CDR3 sequence: CASSPVDRIYNEQFF. The CDR3 DNA is TGTGCCAGCAGCCCTGTGGACAGGATCTACAATGAGCAGTTCTTC.

The chain joins TRBV5-8 to TRBJ2-7; D is perhaps TRBD1 (5 bases). The CDR3 has 13 amino acids. Trimming took off 0 bases at V and 5 bases at J, with 9 bases between the two ends. The germline gives CDR1 SGHTS, CDR2 YDEGEE. The CDR3 is CASSLGNRNEQYF. The CDR3 coding sequence is TGTGCCAGCAGCTTGGGAAACAGGAACGAGCAGTACTTC.